A single TCR beta chain is shown here with its context. One end of the junction does not line up with germline, which may come from a read error. Assay used: immunoSEQ multiplex PCR; TCRdb lists only in-frame clones, some missing. The table lists around 68,000 clones, more than 90% of them singletons. The sample comes from a study of shared T cell receptors in the human thymus. The receptor was isolated from a human donor. Sample: thymocytes.

DNA of the CDR3: TGTGCCAGCAGCTCCCGGACTAGCGGGGGATACCCCTCCAACGAGCAGTACTTC. Amino acid sequence: CASSSRTSGGYPSNEQYF. The chain is built from TRBV7-9 and TRBJ2-7, with 13 nucleotides matching TRBD2. This CDR3 has 18 residues. Germline CDR1 SEHNR, CDR2 FQNEAQ (reference sequence).